The TCR beta chain under discussion was sequenced for a study of cytomegalovirus exposure and HLA in healthy donors. Both 60 Vbeta primers and 13 Jbeta primers went into the PCR. Profiling relied on immunoSEQ multiplex PCR, and the TCRdb table lists in-frame clones only, not all of them. The table includes roughly 100,000 clones, approximately 79% detected once. The V gene's germline CDR1 is SQVTM and CDR2 ANQGSEA. Trimming shortened V by 3 bases and J by 9 bases, and 17 bases separated the two germline ends. This CDR3 region has 13 residues. The chain has TRBV29-1 and TRBJ1-2; tentative D call: TRBD1 (6 bases). The sequencing input was PBMCs. This receptor was obtained from a man aged 30-40 years in good health and CMV-seropositive. The CDR3 spells CSVDRGPLLSYTF. Written as DNA, the CDR3 is TGCAGCGTTGACAGGGGCCCCCTATTAAGCTACACCTTC.